The rows below give T cell receptor beta chains drawn from one sample of a study of OX40 agonist ivuxolimab in advanced cancers. Sequencing used immunoSEQ multiplex PCR; TCRdb keeps in-frame clones, though not all of them. Among about 11,000 clones listed, roughly 78% were seen once. The sample here was CD4+ or CD8+ T cells sorted from blood, taken in a trial of the OX40 agonist ivuxolimab. The receptors were gathered from an adult with an advanced solid tumor such as melanoma, head and neck, liver or kidney cancer. CDR3s include the opening cysteine and the closing phenylalanine or tryptophan. Fields, in order: clone size, D gene, J gene, V gene, CDR3 protein, CDR3 DNA. A D gene is named only where the DNA matches it firmly. Not every row has a clone size; where given, it reads once, few, many or a size class.

>NA|NA|TRBJ1-4|TRBV27
CASSFRAKGNEKLFF
TGTGCCAGCAGTTTCCGGGCCAAAGGCAATGAAAAACTGTTTTTT
>NA|NA|TRBJ1-5|TRBV30
CAWSGLNQPQHF
TGTGCCTGGAGTGGACTGAATCAGCCCCAGCATTTT
>NA|TRBD1|TRBJ1-2|TRBV28
CASSQTGTAGLDYYGYTF
TGTGCCAGCAGTCAAACCGGGACAGCGGGGTTGGACTACTATGGCTACACCTTC
>NA|NA|TRBJ2-7|TRBV30
CAWSTTGTVGEQYF
TGTGCCTGGAGTACAACCGGAACTGTTGGCGAGCAGTACTTC
>NA|NA|TRBJ1-4|TRBV27
CASSPWTGDEKLFF
TGTGCCAGCAGTCCATGGACGGGCGACGAAAAACTGTTTTTT
>NA|TRBD2|TRBJ2-1|TRBV7-9
CASTPDSGGNEQFF
TGTGCCAGCACCCCGGATAGCGGGGGGAATGAGCAGTTCTTC
>NA|TRBD1|TRBJ1-1|TRBV27
CASTLRTGIISEAFF
TGTGCCAGCACCCTAAGGACAGGGATTATTTCTGAAGCTTTCTTT
>NA|NA|TRBJ2-5|TRBV6-5
CASNYTTRYF
TGTGCCAGCAACTATACAACCCGGTACTTC
>NA|NA|TRBJ2-1|TRBV15
CATSSLGYGDGEQFF
TGTGCCACCAGCAGTTTAGGATACGGGGACGGTGAGCAGTTCTTC
>NA|NA|TRBJ2-3|TRBV15
CATSRAGDSTDTQYF
TGTGCCACCAGCAGAGCAGGAGATAGCACAGATACGCAGTATTTT
>NA|NA|TRBJ1-5|TRBV6-5
CASGTAYSNQPQHF
TGTGCCAGCGGCACAGCTTATAGCAATCAGCCCCAGCATTTT
>NA|TRBD1|TRBJ1-1|TRBV9
CASRPVRGQEAFF
TGTGCCAGCAGGCCCGTCAGGGGGCAGGAAGCTTTCTTT
>NA|TRBD1|TRBJ2-7|TRBV6-1
CASSTYRDRAYEQYF
TGTGCCAGCAGCACTTACCGGGACAGGGCGTACGAGCAGTACTTC
>NA|NA|TRBJ2-1|TRBV9
CASSSFGNEQFF
TGTGCCAGCAGCTCTTTTGGTAATGAGCAGTTCTTC
>NA|TRBD2|TRBJ2-5|TRBV28
CASSFGLAGAGETQYF
TGTGCCAGCAGCTTCGGACTAGCGGGCGCTGGGGAGACCCAGTACTTC
>NA|TRBD2|TRBJ2-1|TRBV29-1
CSVEGGTSGYNEQFF
TGCAGCGTTGAAGGTGGGACTAGCGGATACAATGAGCAGTTCTTC
>once|TRBD2|TRBJ2-5|TRBV28
CASTPTSGRAGETQYF
TGTGCCAGCACCCCGACTAGCGGGAGGGCAGGGGAGACCCAGTACTTC
>NA|TRBD1|TRBJ2-4|TRBV7-9
CASRPFDRGGLDKNIQYF
TGTGCCAGCAGGCCTTTTGACAGGGGGGGCCTAGACAAAAACATTCAGTACTTC
>NA|NA|TRBJ2-7|TRBV4-3
CASSQSRSWAYEQYF
TGCGCCAGCAGCCAGTCTAGATCATGGGCCTACGAGCAGTACTTC
>few|NA|TRBJ1-2|TRBV27
CASSFYGLGHGYTF
TGTGCCAGCAGTTTTTACGGCCTAGGGCATGGCTACACCTTC
>NA|TRBD2|TRBJ2-1|TRBV28
CASSRGTSGKEYEQFF
TGTGCCAGCAGTCGAGGGACTAGCGGGAAGGAATATGAGCAGTTCTTC
>large|TRBD2|TRBJ2-7|TRBV4-3
CASSQDLAGGLLSYEQYF
TGCGCCAGCAGCCAAGACCTAGCGGGAGGTCTGTTATCCTACGAGCAGTACTTC
>NA|TRBD2|TRBJ2-7|TRBV5-3
CARRPGTSGPPYEQYF
TGTGCCAGAAGACCCGGGACTAGCGGACCGCCCTACGAGCAGTACTTC
>NA|TRBD1|TRBJ2-2|TRBV30
CAWKQGAVGELFF
TGTGCCTGGAAACAGGGGGCTGTCGGGGAGCTGTTTTTT
>NA|TRBD1|TRBJ2-7|TRBV5-1
CASRQGHEQYF
TGCGCCAGCAGACAGGGGCACGAGCAGTACTTC
>NA|NA|TRBJ1-2|TRBV29-1
CSVEGADGPAYGYTF
TGCAGCGTTGAAGGAGCGGACGGACCTGCCTATGGCTACACCTTC
>few|TRBD1|TRBJ2-7|TRBV27
CASSLGTGPYEQYF
TGTGCCAGCAGTTTAGGGACAGGGCCCTACGAGCAGTACTTC
>NA|TRBD2|TRBJ2-3|TRBV2
CASSGRSGSGDTQYF
TGTGCCAGCAGTGGCCGTAGCGGGAGCGGGGATACGCAGTATTTT
>once|NA|TRBJ1-5|TRBV21-1
CASSRRTGFVNF
TGTGCCAGCAGTAGACGGACCGGCTTCGTCAATTTT
>once|NA|TRBJ1-1|TRBV5-4
CASSLGGDTEAFF
TGTGCCAGCAGCTTGGGAGGCGACACTGAAGCTTTCTTT
>NA|TRBD1|TRBJ2-7|TRBV29-1
CSVSGTGEIGEQYF
TGCAGCGTTTCCGGGACAGGGGAAATCGGCGAGCAGTACTTC
>NA|TRBD1|TRBJ2-7|TRBV27
CASSLSGQGPYEQYF
TGTGCCAGCAGTTTATCGGGACAGGGTCCCTACGAGCAGTACTTC
>NA|NA|TRBJ2-6|TRBV9
CASSISLGESGANVLTF
TGTGCCAGCAGCATCTCCCTCGGGGAATCTGGGGCCAACGTCCTGACTTTC
>NA|NA|TRBJ2-3|TRBV7-2
CASSSVWGFRGPNTDTQYF
TGTGCCAGCAGCTCCGTATGGGGTTTCAGGGGCCCGAACACAGATACGCAGTATTTT
>NA|TRBD2|TRBJ2-1|TRBV11-2
CASSSKRLAGAYNEQFF
TGTGCCAGCAGCTCGAAAAGACTAGCGGGAGCCTACAATGAGCAGTTCTTC
>NA|TRBD1|TRBJ1-1|TRBV6-1
CASSEKEAGGVEAFF
TGTGCCAGCAGTGAAAAGGAGGCAGGGGGCGTTGAAGCTTTCTTT
>NA|NA|TRBJ2-1|TRBV7-9
CASSQEPFTTIYNEQFF
TGCGCCAGCAGCCAAGAGCCCTTTACGACCATTTACAATGAGCAGTTCTTC
>NA|NA|TRBJ2-5|TRBV7-9
CASSLKQGWGETQYF
TGTGCCAGCAGCTTAAAGCAGGGTTGGGGAGAGACCCAGTACTTC
>NA|TRBD1|TRBJ1-2|TRBV27
CASSFGQGLNYGYTF
TGTGCCAGCAGTTTCGGACAGGGCCTTAACTATGGCTACACCTTC
>NA|TRBD2|TRBJ2-3|TRBV5-4
CASSHIAGGRDTQYF
TGTGCCAGCAGCCATATAGCGGGAGGCCGTGATACGCAGTATTTT
>few|NA|TRBJ2-2|TRBV19
CASVRGTANTGELFF
TGTGCCAGTGTTCGCGGGACGGCGAACACCGGGGAGCTGTTTTTT
>NA|TRBD1|TRBJ1-4|TRBV28
CASSHKAGQGAKEKLFF
TGTGCCAGCAGTCACAAAGCCGGACAGGGGGCAAAGGAAAAACTGTTTTTT